This T cell receptor (beta chain) was sequenced for a study of blood T cell repertoires in COVID-19. Study context: Spain, Italy and the United States supplied samples that represented acute and convalescent COVID-19.

The CDR3 length is 15 residues. The germline CDR1 and CDR2 sequences are MNHEY and SVGAGI. V shed 7 bases and J shed 0 bases, with 15 bases lying between them. Per the authors' pipeline: Reference gene primer amplification in the assay estimated nucleated cell counts. The assay was immunoSEQ multiplex PCR, and TCRdb's table has in-frame clones only and misses some. V, J and clone size reflect that table, while D and trimming were determined from the DNA. This sample has around 500,000 clones, with around 85% found just once. Sequencing was performed on PBMCs or T cells enriched from blood (not recorded which). The chain is built from TRBV6-5 and TRBJ1-2; D is uncertain. The source is a woman in her fifties or sixties who had recovered from COVID-19. The CDR3 DNA reads as TGTGCCAGCAAGGAAACAGCCCTGTCTAACTATGGCTACACCTTC. Translated: CASKETALSNYGYTF.